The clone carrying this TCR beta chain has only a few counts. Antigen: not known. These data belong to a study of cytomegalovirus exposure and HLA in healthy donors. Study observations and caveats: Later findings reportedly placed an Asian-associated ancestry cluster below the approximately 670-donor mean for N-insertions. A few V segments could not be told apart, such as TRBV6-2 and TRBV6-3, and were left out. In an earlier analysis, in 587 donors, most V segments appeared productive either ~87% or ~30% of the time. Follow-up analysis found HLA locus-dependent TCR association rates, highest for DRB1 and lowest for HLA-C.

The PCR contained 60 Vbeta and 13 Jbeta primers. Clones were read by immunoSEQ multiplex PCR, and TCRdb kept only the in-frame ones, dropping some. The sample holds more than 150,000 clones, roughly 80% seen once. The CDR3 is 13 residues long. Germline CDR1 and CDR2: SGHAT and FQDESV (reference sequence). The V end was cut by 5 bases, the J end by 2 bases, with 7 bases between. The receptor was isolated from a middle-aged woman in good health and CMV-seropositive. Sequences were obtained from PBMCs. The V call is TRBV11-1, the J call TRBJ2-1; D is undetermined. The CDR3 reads CASSPRAYNEQFF. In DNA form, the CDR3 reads TGTGCCAGCAGCCCTAGAGCCTACAATGAGCAGTTCTTC. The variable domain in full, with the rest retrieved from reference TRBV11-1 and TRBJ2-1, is EAEVAQSPRYKITEKSQAVAFWCDPISGHATLYWYRQILGQGPELLVQFQDESVVDDSQLPKDRFSAERLKGVDSTLKIQPAELGDSAMYLCASSPRAYNEQFFGPGTRLTVL.